This entry is about one T cell receptor beta chain. Its antigen is still unknown. Base-call qualities are not available, and no considerably larger clone is one nucleotide away. At diagnosis, tumor, uninvolved tumor-adjacent lung and peripheral blood were collected and then preserved as a mix of FFPE and fresh-frozen material. For TCR repertoire profiling, the blood samples were analyzed as peripheral blood mononuclear cells. TCR beta CDR3 regions were sequenced from DNA using the immunoSEQ Assay. Per the source publication's procedure: To compute T cell density, TCR beta template counts were normalized to usable DNA, which was estimated by amplifying housekeeping genes. Richness was estimated with the preseqR package, extrapolating to 400,000 templates for PBMC samples and 120,000 templates for tissue samples. Clonality was taken to be one minus Pielou's evenness. Differential abundance testing on productive amino-acid clonotypes, with a minimum total count of 5 and an alpha of 0.1, was used to identify tissue-enriched TCRs. The Jaccard Index and the Morisita Overlap Index were used to measure how much the repertoires overlapped between compartments. GLIPH grouped TCR beta CDR3s together with public tetramer-defined viral CDR3s, and a viral motif had to include at least three viral sequences and also show V-gene enrichment. TCRdb took over this immuneACCESS table, retaining in-frame rearrangements with V and J assigned. Such tables are incomplete; in checked studies, under half of the missing clones stem from an unresolved V gene, and the remainder is unexplained. The DNA gave D and trimming, while V, J and clone size come from that table. This sample gives 50,000 to 75,000 clones in total; roughly 90% of them show up just once. Approximately 22% of the sample is taken by the ten largest.

This record belongs to a study of T cells in localized non-small cell lung cancer (dated by TCRdb to about 2020). A note on the overall study: The study examined T cell repertoires in roughly 240 patients with early-stage NSCLC and compared tumors with uninvolved tumor-adjacent lungs. A mean age of around 66 years was recorded for the NSCLC patients, of whom 129 were male and more than 85 were female. The cohort was made up of 236 treatment-naive NSCLC patients whose localized lung tumors had been resected. On the study overall, not on this receptor specifically: Multi-region tumor sequencing was not performed, so intratumor heterogeneity could not be excluded. Uninvolved tumor-adjacent lung showed the highest T cell clonality, higher than tumor, which suggests more focused antigenic responses in the uninvolved tumor-adjacent lung. Higher T cell density in blood was associated with longer overall survival, whereas higher clonality in adjacent lung was associated with shorter survival. Because the study design was exploratory, TCR variables were selected using unadjusted p-values without false-discovery rate correction. Of the top 100 tumor clones, a median of approximately 60 were detected in paired uninvolved adjacent lung; under 30 were also among that lung's top 100.

The specimen was peripheral blood, collected before any cancer treatment. The receptor's source is a man between 35 and 75 years old with stage I squamous cell lung carcinoma.

CDR3 reads: CASSRDSRIGEQYF. The bases are TGTGCCAGCAGCCGGGACAGCCGGATAGGGGAGCAGTACTTC. The V and J segments used are TRBV27 and TRBJ2-7; 7 bases in between match TRBD1. Sequences MNHEY (CDR1) and SMNVEV (CDR2) are obtained from the germline V gene (reference sequence). Trimming leaves V shorter by 6 bases and J shorter by 7 bases, with the junction holding 12 bases beyond the gene matches. Including cysteine and phenylalanine, the CDR3 has 14 amino acids. Of the read, only the CDR3 DNA is kept; its 42 bases are in frame from base 1.